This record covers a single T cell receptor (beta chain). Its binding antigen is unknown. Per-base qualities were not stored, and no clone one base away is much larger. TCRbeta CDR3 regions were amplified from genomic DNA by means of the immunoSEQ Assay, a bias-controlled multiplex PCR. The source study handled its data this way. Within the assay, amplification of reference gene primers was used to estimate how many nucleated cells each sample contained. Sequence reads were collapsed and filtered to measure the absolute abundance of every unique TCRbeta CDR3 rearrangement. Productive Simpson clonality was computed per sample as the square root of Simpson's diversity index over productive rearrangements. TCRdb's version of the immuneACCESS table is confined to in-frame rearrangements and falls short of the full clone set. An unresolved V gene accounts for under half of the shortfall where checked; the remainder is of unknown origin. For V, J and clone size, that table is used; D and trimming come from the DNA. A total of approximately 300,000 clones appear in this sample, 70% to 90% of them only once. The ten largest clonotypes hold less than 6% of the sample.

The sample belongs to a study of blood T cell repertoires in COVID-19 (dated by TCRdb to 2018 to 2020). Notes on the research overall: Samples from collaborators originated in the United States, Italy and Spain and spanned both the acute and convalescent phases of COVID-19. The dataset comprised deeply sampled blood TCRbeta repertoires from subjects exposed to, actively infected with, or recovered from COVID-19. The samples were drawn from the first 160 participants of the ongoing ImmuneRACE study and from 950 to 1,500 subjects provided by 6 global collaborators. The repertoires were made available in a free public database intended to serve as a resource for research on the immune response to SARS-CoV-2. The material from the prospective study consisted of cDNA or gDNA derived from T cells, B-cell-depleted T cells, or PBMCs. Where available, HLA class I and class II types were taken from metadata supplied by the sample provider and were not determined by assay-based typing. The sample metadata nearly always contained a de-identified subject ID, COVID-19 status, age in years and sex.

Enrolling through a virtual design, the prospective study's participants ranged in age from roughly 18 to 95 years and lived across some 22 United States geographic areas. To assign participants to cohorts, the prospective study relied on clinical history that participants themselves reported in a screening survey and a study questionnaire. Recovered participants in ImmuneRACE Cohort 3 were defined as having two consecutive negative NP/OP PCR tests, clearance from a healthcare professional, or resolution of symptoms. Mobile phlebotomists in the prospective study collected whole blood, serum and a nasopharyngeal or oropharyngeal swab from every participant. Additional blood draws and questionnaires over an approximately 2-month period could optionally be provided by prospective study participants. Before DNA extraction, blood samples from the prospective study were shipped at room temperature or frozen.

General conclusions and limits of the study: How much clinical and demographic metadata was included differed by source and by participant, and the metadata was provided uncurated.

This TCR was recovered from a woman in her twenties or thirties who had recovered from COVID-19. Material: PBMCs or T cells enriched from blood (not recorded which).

In nucleotides, the sequence is TGTGCCAGCAGCCAGGAGGACAGGGTTTCGCGGGAGCAGTACTTC. Translation gives CASSQEDRVSREQYF. Recombination joined TRBV14 with TRBJ2-7; 8 central nucleotides agree with TRBD1. The CDR3 runs 15 residues from the cysteine to the phenylalanine. Just CDR3 DNA is preserved here, 45 bases in frame from base 1. CDR1 and CDR2, per the germline V gene, are SGHDN and FVKESK. V has 3 bases trimmed and J has 7 bases trimmed; junction bases matching no gene number 11.